Listed below are T cell receptor gamma chains from one sample, sequenced in a study of Vδ1+ human thymocytes. TCRdb re-called the multiplex PCR reads using CATT. The sample yields tens of thousands of gamma-chain clones, over 20% seen once. Sequenced: Vdelta1+ gamma-delta thymocytes from the thymus. These receptors were taken from a girl under three years old who had congenital heart surgery. CDR3s include the opening cysteine and the closing phenylalanine or tryptophan. Each record gives: J gene, clone size, V gene, CDR3 DNA, CDR3 protein. Only part of the rows carry a size: once, few, many, or a class if the clone is expanded.

TRGJ1/TRGJ2 NA TRGV3 TGTGCCACCCGGTCCAGGGGTAAGAAACTCTTT CATRSRGKKLF
TRGJ1/TRGJ2 NA TRGV3 TGTGCCACCTGGGACCCCCGCTCTCATTATTATAACAAACTCTTT CATWDPRSHYYNKLF
TRGJ1/TRGJ2 few TRGV5 TGTGCCACCTGGGACAGGCACGTAGCATATAAGAAACTCTTT CATWDRHVAYKKLF
TRGJ1/TRGJ2 few TRGV4 TGTGCCACCTGGGACGGGCAAGAGAAGAAACTCTTT CATWDGQEKKLF
TRGJ1/TRGJ2 NA TRGV9 TGTGCCTTGTGGGAGGTGCAGGCCTATACGAATTATAAGAAACTCTTT CALWEVQAYTNYKKLF
TRGJ1/TRGJ2 NA TRGV5 TGTGCCACCTGGGACAGGCTAAATTGCAAGAAACTCTTT CATWDRLNCKKLF
TRGJ1/TRGJ2 NA TRGV4 TGTGCCACCTGGGATTATAAGAGGAATTATTATAAGAAACTCTTT CATWDYKRNYYKKLF
TRGJ1/TRGJ2 NA TRGV2 TGTGCCACCTGGGGCATTGGAAAGAAACTCTTT CATWGIGKKLF
TRGJ1/TRGJ2 NA TRGV5 TGTGCCACCTGGGACAGTACGAATAAGAAACTCTTT CATWDSTNKKLF
TRGJ1/TRGJ2 NA TRGV2 TGTGCCACCTGGGACGGGCCCAGTTATATCCGTTATAAGAAACTCTTT CATWDGPSYIRYKKLF
TRGJ1/TRGJ2 NA TRGV9 TGTGCCTTGTGGGACTGGGTCTATAAGAAACTCTTT CALWDWVYKKLF
TRGJ1/TRGJ2 few TRGV3 TGTGCCACCTGGGACAGGCTGATGAATGGTCGCAAGAAACTCTTT CATWDRLMNGRKKLF
TRGJ1/TRGJ2 few TRGV2 TGTGCCACCTGGGACGGGCTTGGTTATTATAAGAAACTCTTT CATWDGLGYYKKLF
TRGJ1/TRGJ2 NA TRGV9 TGTGCCTTGTGGGAGTCCCTTTATTATAAGAAACTCTTT CALWESLYYKKLF
TRGJ1/TRGJ2 once TRGV4 TGTGCCACCTGGGATGCCCCGAGCGGTTATTATGAGAAACTCTTT CATWDAPSGYYEKLF
TRGJ1/TRGJ2 NA TRGV2 TGTGCCACCTGGGATCGGGTGAAACTCTTT CATWDRVKLF
TRGJ1/TRGJ2 NA TRGV3 TGTGCCACCTGGGACAGGCGCACTTCGAATTATTATAAGAAACTCTTT CATWDRRTSNYYKKLF
TRGJ1/TRGJ2 few TRGV9 TGTGCCTTGTGGGAGTTAAACGTATATTATAAGAAACTCTTT CALWELNVYYKKLF
TRGJP2 few TRGV2 TGTGCCACCTGGGACGGCCCCCCTGGACCCTTTAGTGATTGGATCAAGACGTTT CATWDGPPGPFSDWIKTF
TRGJ1/TRGJ2 few TRGV4 TGTGCCACCTGGGATGGGCCGATTTATTATAAGAAACTCTTT CATWDGPIYYKKLF
TRGJ1/TRGJ2 few TRGV2 TGTGCCACCTGGGACGGGCCCGATCTGGCCAAGAAACTCTTT CATWDGPDLAKKLF
TRGJ1/TRGJ2 NA TRGV3 TGTGCCACCTGGGACAGCCCCCGGGAGAAACTCTTT CATWDSPREKLF
TRGJ1/TRGJ2 NA TRGV4 TGTGCCACCTGGGATGGAACGGATAAGAAACTCTTT CATWDGTDKKLF
TRGJ1/TRGJ2 few TRGV9 TGTGCCTTGTGGGAGCAGAATTATTATAAGAAACTCTTT CALWEQNYYKKLF
TRGJP2 few TRGV4 TGTGCCACCTGGGACGGGCCCAAGGGAGGTAGTGATTGGATCAAGACGTTT CATWDGPKGGSDWIKTF
TRGJ1/TRGJ2 few TRGV9 TGTGCCTTGTGGGAGGTATTCTCCTCGAATTATTATAAGAAACTCTTT CALWEVFSSNYYKKLF
TRGJ1/TRGJ2 few TRGV2 TGTGCCACCTGGGACGGGACAAATTATTATAAGAAACTCTTT CATWDGTNYYKKLF
TRGJP2 medium-sized TRGV2 TGTGCCACCTGGGACGGGCCCGGTAGTGATTGGATCAAGACGTTT CATWDGPGSDWIKTF
TRGJ1/TRGJ2 NA TRGV2 TGTGCCACCTGGGACGGGCCTTGGTATAAGAAACTCTTT CATWDGPWYKKLF
TRGJ1/TRGJ2 NA TRGV5 TGTGCCACGTTTAGATATCATAAGAAACTCTTT CATFRYHKKLF
TRGJ1/TRGJ2 NA TRGV2 TGTGCCACCTGGGGTCCTTATTATAAGAAACTCTTT CATWGPYYKKLF
TRGJ1/TRGJ2 NA TRGV9 TGTGCCTTGTGGGCGGGGGGTAAGAAACTCTTT CALWAGGKKLF
TRGJP2 NA TRGV2 TGTGCCACCTGGGAGGCGCCGGGTGATTGGATCAAGACGTTT CATWEAPGDWIKTF
TRGJ1/TRGJ2 few TRGV3 TGTGCCACCTGGGACTGCGGGAAGAAACTCTTT CATWDCGKKLF
TRGJ1/TRGJ2 NA TRGV2 TGTGCCACCTGGGACAGGCTAGGATATTATAAGAAACTCTTT CATWDRLGYYKKLF
TRGJ1/TRGJ2 NA TRGV9 TGTGCCTTGTGGGAGGTGCCCGAGAAACTCTTT CALWEVPEKLF
TRGJ1/TRGJ2 few TRGV9 TGTGCCCCGGGGATTCGTGAGAAACTCTTT CAPGIREKLF
TRGJ1/TRGJ2 NA TRGV9 TGTGCCTTGTGGGACCCCCGAGGGGGTCTGAAGAAACTCTTT CALWDPRGGLKKLF